This T cell receptor beta chain was found in a study of T cell responses to AZD1222 COVID-19 vaccine. Study-level information: Whether given at about 4 or about 12 weeks, second doses were pooled.

Study-level findings and limits: Unmutated variant regions are reportedly the target of nearly half of TCRs that are spike-specific. Seropositive at baseline were only a handful of AZD1222 recipients.

A note on this clone: As yet, its antigen is unknown.

Germline loops: CDR1 SGHAT, CDR2 FQNNGV. The CDR3 loop spans 16 amino acids. The V and J ends lost 4 bases and 4 bases, in that order; junction bases with no gene match: 11. TCRdb's copy holds only in-frame clones and misses some; the assay was immunoSEQ multiplex PCR. Altogether approximately 140,000 clones are present, about 91% being singletons, with the ten largest covering 2.8%. The TCR was taken from an adult in good health. The chain has TRBV11-2 and TRBJ1-1; 8 bases are shared with TRBD1. The sequencing here drew on peripheral blood, taken on day 0 of AZD1222 vaccination. The CDR3: CASSSGQGRRVTEAFF. The CDR3 nucleotides read TGTGCCAGCAGCTCCGGACAGGGCAGGAGGGTCACTGAAGCTTTCTTT.